Listed here are 8 T cell receptor beta chains from one sample, sequenced in a study of control samples from healthy donors and cancer patients. The method was immunoSEQ multiplex PCR; TCRdb's version includes in-frame clones alone and lacks a portion of them. Found here are under 150,000 clones, approximately 90% of them singletons; the top ten hold approximately 1%. The specimen sequenced was PBMCs. The receptors shown here come from a woman aged 50 to 60 with colorectal cancer.

This clone has just a few counts. This chain links TRBV2 with TRBJ1-4, with a weak D call TRBD1 (6 bases). The V gene lost 3 bases and the J gene lost 6 bases, with 11 bases spanning the gap. The germline CDR1 and CDR2 sequences are SNHLY and FYNNEI. The CDR3 has 14 amino acids. The CDR3 DNA sequence: TGTGCCAGCAGTGACCCAGGGGTCGATGAAAAACTGTTTTTT. Amino acids: CASSDPGVDEKLFF.

The genes are TRBV6-5 and TRBJ2-7; the match to TRBD1 covers 7 bases. This CDR3 is 15 amino acids long. Trimming took 7 bases from V and 3 from J; bases not matched to a gene: 12. Germline lookup yields CDR1 MNHEY and CDR2 SVGAGI. The CDR3 protein is CASTIVGQAFYEQYF. CDR3 nucleotides: TGTGCCAGCACTATTGTCGGACAGGCGTTCTACGAGCAGTACTTC.

This rearrangement joins TRBV7-2 to TRBJ1-2; 9 bases align to TRBD1. CDR3 length: 13 amino acids. In germline, CDR1 is SGHTA, CDR2 FQGNSA. V shed 5 bases, J shed 10 bases, and the junction held 8 bases outside the gene matches. This chain's CDR3 is CASSQGQGRDYTF. As DNA, the CDR3 is TGTGCCAGCAGCCAGGGACAGGGAAGGGACTACACCTTC. The full variable domain, completed using reference TRBV7-2 and TRBJ1-2, is GAGVSQSPSNKVTEKGKDVELRCDPISGHTALYWYRQSLGQGLEFLIYFQGNSAPDKSGLPSDRFSAERTGGSVSTLTIQRTQQEDSAVYLCASSQGQGRDYTFGSGTRLTVV.

V gene TRBV19 combines with J gene TRBJ2-7; D remains unclear. Germline V gene lookup returns CDR1 LNHDA and CDR2 SQIVND (reference sequence). V was clipped by 5 bases and J by 1 base, with 9 bases between them. The CDR3 contains 13 residues. For the CDR3, the DNA is TGTGCCAGTAGTCCCGGTGTTTCCTACGAGCAGTACTTC. Its protein is CASSPGVSYEQYF.

The rearrangement links TRBV2 to TRBJ1-6, with TRBD1 matching over 9 bases. The germline CDR1 and CDR2 sequences are SNHLY and FYNNEI. V was clipped by 3 bases and J by 8 bases; unmatched bases: 2. CDR3 length: 14 residues. The CDR3 spells CASSDRDRDSPLHF. Here the CDR3 DNA reads TGTGCCAGCAGTGACAGGGACAGGGATTCACCCCTCCACTTT.

CDR3 region: CASRKNTEAFF. CDR3 in DNA: TGTGCCAGCAGGAAAAACACTGAAGCTTTCTTT. The rearrangement uses TRBV27 and TRBJ1-1, with no clear D. With 6 bases removed from V and 2 bases from J, the gap between germline ends came to 4 bases. CDR3 size: 11 residues. Germline V CDR1 and CDR2: MNHEY, SMNVEV (reference sequence).

This sequence joins TRBV5-1 and TRBJ1-1; D possibly corresponds to TRBD1 (6 bases). Trimming cost V 4 bases and J 3 bases, with 19 bases left between them. CDR1 and CDR2 from the germline V gene are SGHRS and YFSETQ. The CDR3 length is 16 residues. This CDR3 is CASSPTGGHMDTEAFF. CDR3 in DNA: TGCGCCAGCAGCCCGACGGGGGGCCATATGGACACTGAAGCTTTCTTT.

The chain recombines TRBV5-1 with TRBJ1-1; 9 bases map to TRBD1. Trimming took 2 bases from V and 5 from J; bases not matched to a gene: 7. Germline loops: CDR1 SGHRS, CDR2 YFSETQ. This CDR3 has 15 residues. The CDR3 DNA reads TGCGCCAGCAGCTTTCTTGGGACAGGGAGGACTGAAGCTTTCTTT. It is translated as CASSFLGTGRTEAFF.